This TCR beta chain was identified during a study of shared clonotypes between healthy human individuals. Study-wide points: Generally, naive subsets (rather than memory subsets) showed larger estimated richness.

Under the authors' procedure: ImmunoSEQ supplied junction-only sequences lacking quality scores, so filtering was different. Using immunoSEQ multiplex PCR, the repertoire was profiled, and TCRdb retains in-frame clones only, with some absent. V and J calls plus clone size are reproduced from that table; the DNA served to infer D and trimming. The data contain 1.6 million or so clones, 95% to 97% of them singletons. Donors, without exception, were Caucasian adults residing in Nashville, Tennessee. In regard to this clone: Its matching antigen is unknown.

Germline V gene sequence: CDR1 SGHDT, CDR2 YYEEEE. V shed 4 bases and J 5 bases; nucleotides not matched to a gene: 6. The CDR3 totals 14 residues. The specimen was naive CD4+ T cells sorted from blood. Regarding subset: CD45RA+ positively selected. The chain carries TRBV5-6 and TRBJ1-2; 9 nucleotides align to TRBD1. This sequence was found in a man under 40 in good health. CDR3 protein: CASSPGQGWYGYTF. The CDR3 DNA follows: TGTGCCAGCAGCCCGGGACAGGGTTGGTATGGCTACACCTTC.